The 27 T cell receptor beta chains below all came from one sample that was sequenced in a study of blood T cells in healthy people across ages. PCR was performed a second time for about 7 to 12 cycles using a sample-barcoded 5' primer and a J-beta primer mix. TCRdb independently ran MiXCR on the 5' RACE reads; one entry per CDR3 protein. The sample lists about 1.5 million distinct CDR3 sequences, 35% to 45% occurring once. Specimen: blood. These receptors originate from a young woman in good health.

CDR3 nucleotide sequence: TGCGCCAGCAGCTTTGGGACAGCTGATCAGCCCCAGCATTTT. It translates to CASSFGTADQPQHF. The J gene is TRBJ1-5, the V gene TRBV5-1, with TRBD1 matching over 7 bases. The J segment lost 5 bases and the V segment lost 2 bases, leaving 4 bases of the junction unmatched. CDR3 size: 14 residues. In germline, CDR1 is SGHRS, CDR2 YFSETQ.

In nucleotides, the CDR3 is TGTGCCAGCAGTTACTCCTCGTACCGGACCGAAGCTTTCTTT. Translation: CASSYSSYRTEAFF. V and J are TRBV6-5 and TRBJ1-1; D is unresolved. Germline loops: CDR1 MNHEY, CDR2 SVGAGI. CDR3 length: 14 residues. Trimming pared 0 bases from V and 8 bases from J, leaving 13 bases between.

This chain connects TRBV12-3 or TRBV12-4 to TRBJ1-4; TRBD1 aligns across 10 bases. The CDR3 length is 15 residues. Trimming at V came to 7 bases and at J to 7 bases, leaving 9 bases not matched to a gene. CDR3 in amino acids: CASNNPGTGVEKLFF. CDR3 bases: TGTGCCAGCAACAACCCCGGGACAGGGGTTGAAAAACTGTTTTTT.

The V and J genes are TRBV27 and TRBJ2-7; 8 nucleotides align to TRBD2. The CDR3 is 13 amino acids. Per the germline V gene, CDR1 is MNHEY and CDR2 is SMNVEV (reference sequence). After removal of 7 bases from V and 5 bases from J, the junction contained 7 bases not matched to a gene. For the CDR3, the DNA is TGTGCCAGCACCTCTCAAGCGGGGGACGAGCAGTACTTC. Its protein is CASTSQAGDEQYF.

V gene TRBV28 combines with J gene TRBJ2-4; tentatively, D is TRBD1 (5 bases). The CDR3 extends over 18 amino acids. The germline CDR1 and CDR2 sequences are MDHEN and SYDVKM. With 7 bases removed from V and 0 bases from J, the gap between germline ends came to 22 bases. CDR3: CASKTLGDRNLAKNIQYF. CDR3 DNA sequence: TGTGCCAGCAAAACATTGGGTGACAGAAACCTAGCCAAAAACATTCAGTACTTC.

The rearrangement uses TRBV29-1 and TRBJ1-4; D not resolved. The CDR3 spans 14 residues. Germline values: CDR1 SQVTM, CDR2 ANQGSEA. Trimming took 1 base from V and 7 from J, leaving 13 bases between them. CDR3 bases: TGCAGCGTTGAAGTGTGGGGAGGCGGTGAAAAACTGTTTTTT. It encodes CSVEVWGGGEKLFF.

The V call is TRBV6-2 or TRBV6-3, the J call TRBJ2-7, with TRBD2 matching 11 bases. The CDR3 loop spans 17 amino acids. CDR1 MNHEY and CDR2 SVGEGT come from the germline V gene. Unmatched junction bases numbered 13, after V lost 2 bases and J lost 7 bases. CDR3 coding DNA: TGTGCCAGCAGTTACGACACGGGGACTAGCGGCTTTGGGGAGCAGTACTTC. Its translation: CASSYDTGTSGFGEQYF.

In this sample, this clonotype turned up a few times. The genes are TRBV24-1 and TRBJ2-3; the match to TRBD2 covers 13 bases. Germline V gene lookup returns CDR1 KGHDR and CDR2 SFDVKD. V lost 3 bases, J lost 8 bases, and 4 bases stayed unmatched. This CDR3 is built from 15 residues. The CDR3 DNA follows: TGTGCCACCAGTGATGCCGGGACTAGCGGGACTACGCAGTATTTT. This translates into CATSDAGTSGTTQYF.

This clonotype was detected ten times or more. The J gene is TRBJ2-5, the V gene TRBV29-1, with D possibly matching TRBD1 (6 bases). The CDR3 consists of 14 residues. Germline CDR1 and CDR2: SQVTM and ANQGSEA. V was cut by 4 bases and J by 11 bases, with 23 bases left in between. CDR3 coding DNA: TGCAGCGTTGGGCTGCTGACAGGTTACAATGAGCAGTACTTC. Residues: CSVGLLTGYNEQYF.

The rearrangement uses TRBV10-1 and TRBJ2-5, with TRBD1 matching 9 bases. The junction had 19 bases not matched to a gene; V was cut back by 10 bases and J by 1 base. This CDR3 region has 18 residues. Germline V gene data show CDR1 as WNHNN and CDR2 as SYGVQD (reference sequence). CDR3 sequence (DNA): TGCGCCACCGTGGACAGGGGCACTAGACAGCGGTTCCAAGAGACCCAGTACTTC. Amino acid sequence: CATVDRGTRQRFQETQYF.

This clonotype has more than one count but fewer than ten. The rearrangement links TRBV15 to TRBJ1-5; a possible D gene is TRBD1 (6 bases). CDR3 length: 14 residues. V lost 5 bases and J lost 3, with 11 bases in between. Germline-derived CDR1 and CDR2 are LNHNV and YYDKDF (reference sequence). CDR3 amino acids: CATSEGGNNQPQHF. The DNA for the CDR3 is TGTGCCACCAGCGAAGGGGGAAACAATCAGCCCCAGCATTTT.

The V call is TRBV20-1, the J call TRBJ2-1; D could derive from TRBD1 or TRBD2 (6 bases each). The CDR3 loop spans 15 amino acids. V was trimmed by 2 bases and J by 5 bases, leaving 16 bases between them. Germline-derived CDR1 and CDR2 are DFQATT and SNEGSKA (reference sequence). CDR3 coding DNA: TGCAGTGCTAGAAAAGCCGGGGGCAGAAACAATGAGCAGTTCTTC. Translation gives CSARKAGGRNNEQFF.

The V call is TRBV4-3, the J call TRBJ2-1; TRBD2 agrees at 11 bases. V shed 4 bases and J 6 bases; nucleotides not matched to a gene: 8. In germline, CDR1 is LGHNA, CDR2 YSLEER. The CDR3 is made up of 16 amino acids. The CDR3 nucleotides read TGCGCCAGCAGCCCGGGACTAGCGGTTAAGGGCAATGAGCAGTTCTTC. Residues: CASSPGLAVKGNEQFF.

The CDR3 protein is CSARGGTLGIYGYTF. The CDR3 nucleotides read TGCAGTGCTAGAGGCGGGACCCTCGGAATTTATGGCTACACCTTC. This chain connects TRBV20-1 to TRBJ1-2, with D perhaps matching TRBD1 (5 bases). The germline V and J ends were trimmed by 1 base and 5 bases, with 17 bases remaining between them. This CDR3 comprises 15 residues. Germline CDR1 DFQATT, CDR2 SNEGSKA (reference sequence).

This clonotype has a handful of counts. V gene TRBV14 combines with J gene TRBJ1-6; 11 nucleotides line up with TRBD1. The CDR3 covers 14 residues. CDR1 and CDR2 from the germline V gene are SGHDN and FVKESK. Trimming removed 1 base from V and 10 bases from J; junction bases left unmatched: 0. The CDR3 protein is CASSQGDRGSPLHF. CDR3 in DNA: TGTGCCAGCAGCCAAGGGGACAGGGGGTCACCCCTCCACTTT.

This chain joins TRBV2 and TRBJ2-3; no clear D gene. Germline lookup yields CDR1 SNHLY and CDR2 FYNNEI. CDR3 size: 16 residues. V was clipped by 6 bases and J by 7 bases, with 23 bases between them. The CDR3 DNA follows: TGTGCCAGCAGACCACCCCAAAGACTGGGGATAAATACGCAGTATTTT. Translation: CASRPPQRLGINTQYF.

As DNA, the CDR3 is TGTGCCAGCAGTTACTCTTCTGGACAGGGGGATCAGCCCCAGCATTTT. Protein: CASSYSSGQGDQPQHF. The chain is built from TRBV6-2 or TRBV6-3 and TRBJ1-5; 10 bases are shared with TRBD1. V shed 0 bases and J 5 bases; nucleotides not matched to a gene: 4. The germline CDR1 and CDR2 sequences are MNHEY and SVGEGT. The CDR3 has 16 residues.

The gene calls are TRBV12-3 or TRBV12-4 and TRBJ2-7; 7 bases agree with TRBD1. CDR3 size: 13 residues. The trim removed 6 bases at V and 3 bases at J, leaving 5 bases unmatched. The CDR3 DNA reads TGTGCCAGCAGCCGAGGACAGGTCTACGAGCAGTACTTC. Its translation: CASSRGQVYEQYF.

This rearrangement joins TRBV18 to TRBJ2-1; D unresolved. Between the trimmed V and J ends, which lost 2 bases and 5 bases, there was a span of 7 bases. This CDR3 contains 13 residues. Looked up from germline, CDR1 is KGHSH and CDR2 is LQKENI. The CDR3 nucleotides read TGTGCCAGCTCACCAAACGGAAACAATGAGCAGTTCTTC. This sequence encodes CASSPNGNNEQFF.

The chain joins TRBV20-1 to TRBJ2-7, with 9 bases matching TRBD2. Germline V gives CDR1 DFQATT, CDR2 SNEGSKA (reference sequence). Trimming removed 5 bases from V and 7 bases from J; junction bases left unmatched: 12. The CDR3 runs 14 residues. CDR3 sequence: CSAALAGRNNEQYF. CDR3 DNA sequence: TGCAGTGCTGCACTAGCGGGCCGAAACAATGAGCAGTACTTC.

This clonotype was recorded a few times. The V and J genes are TRBV7-2 and TRBJ2-3, with D possibly matching TRBD2 (6 bases). The CDR3 spans 15 residues. The germline CDR1 and CDR2 sequences are SGHTA and FQGNSA. V dropped 0 bases and J dropped 4 bases, with 11 bases sitting between them. CDR3 region: CASSLAPRESDTQYF. CDR3 DNA: TGTGCCAGCAGCTTAGCCCCCCGGGAGTCAGATACGCAGTATTTT.

The sample holds one count of this clonotype. As DNA, the CDR3 is TGTGCCAGCAGCGAGGACGGTCCAAACTATGGCTACACCTTC. Translating gives CASSEDGPNYGYTF. This sequence joins TRBV2 and TRBJ1-2; D is uncertain. Trimming took off 6 bases at V and 2 bases at J, with 13 bases between the two ends. This CDR3 contains 14 residues. CDR1 is SNHLY, CDR2 FYNNEI, per germline.

This clonotype was recorded a few times. The chain links TRBV7-2 to TRBJ2-7, with unresolved D. From germline, CDR1 is SGHTA and CDR2 FQGNSA. The CDR3 covers 14 residues. V lost 1 base and J 2 bases, leaving 9 bases between the germline ends. The CDR3 loop reads CASSLDLFAYEQYF. The DNA of the CDR3 is TGTGCCAGCAGCTTAGACCTATTCGCCTACGAGCAGTACTTC.

V usage is TRBV20-1 and J usage is TRBJ1-2; possible D gene TRBD1, 5 bases. CDR1 is DFQATT and CDR2 is SNEGSKA in the germline V gene (reference sequence). The CDR3 totals 12 residues. V was pared by 5 bases and J by 7 bases, with 14 bases between. CDR3 bases: TGCAGTGCTTTGGGGGTGTACGGTGGCTACACCTTC. Translated, it gives CSALGVYGGYTF.

This clonotype came up a few times. The chain links TRBV5-5 to TRBJ2-7, with 9 bases identical to TRBD1. This CDR3 is 14 amino acids long. V lost 5 bases and J lost 3; bases outside the gene matches: 6. Germline V gene data show CDR1 as SGHKS and CDR2 as YYEKEE (reference sequence). CDR3 region: CASRYPTGGYEQYF. CDR3 nucleotide sequence: TGTGCCAGCAGGTATCCGACAGGGGGCTACGAGCAGTACTTC.

The rearrangement links TRBV9 to TRBJ2-1, with TRBD2 matching over 8 bases. This CDR3 has 14 residues. Germline lookup yields CDR1 SGDLS and CDR2 YYNGEE. V dropped 0 bases and J dropped 7; count of bases not matched to a gene: 3. In DNA form, the CDR3 reads TGTGCCAGCAGCGTAGCCGGGGGGGTGAATGAGCAGTTCTTC. It codes for CASSVAGGVNEQFF.

This clonotype appeared a few times. The V gene is TRBV25-1, the J gene TRBJ2-3; tentatively, D is TRBD2 (5 bases). V was clipped by 5 bases and J by 0 bases, with 12 bases between them. The CDR3 consists of 15 residues. The germline CDR1 and CDR2 sequences are MGHDK and SYGVNS. CDR3: CASSPDWDSTDTQYF. Written as DNA, the CDR3 is TGTGCCAGCAGTCCGGACTGGGATAGCACAGATACGCAGTATTTT.